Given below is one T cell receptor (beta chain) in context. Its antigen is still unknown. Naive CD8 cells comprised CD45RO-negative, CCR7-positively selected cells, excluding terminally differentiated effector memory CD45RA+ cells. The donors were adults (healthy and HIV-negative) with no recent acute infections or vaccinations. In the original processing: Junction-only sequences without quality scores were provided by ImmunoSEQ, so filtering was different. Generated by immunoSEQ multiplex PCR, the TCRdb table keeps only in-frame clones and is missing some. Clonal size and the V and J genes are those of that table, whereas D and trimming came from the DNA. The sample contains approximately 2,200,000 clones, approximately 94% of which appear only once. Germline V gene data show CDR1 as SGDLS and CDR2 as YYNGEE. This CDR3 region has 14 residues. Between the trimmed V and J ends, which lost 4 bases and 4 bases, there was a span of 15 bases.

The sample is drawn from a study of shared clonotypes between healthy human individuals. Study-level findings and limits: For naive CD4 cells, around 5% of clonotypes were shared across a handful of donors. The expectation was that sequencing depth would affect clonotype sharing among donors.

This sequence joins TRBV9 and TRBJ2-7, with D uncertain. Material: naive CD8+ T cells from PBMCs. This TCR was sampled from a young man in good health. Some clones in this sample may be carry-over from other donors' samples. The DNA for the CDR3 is TGTGCCAGCAGCCCCCAAGGCGGAGAGTACGAGCAGTACTTC. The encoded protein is CASSPQGGEYEQYF. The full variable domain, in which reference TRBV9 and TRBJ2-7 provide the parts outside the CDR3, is DSGVTQTPKHLITATGQRVTLRCSPRSGDLSVYWYQQSLDQGLQFLIQYYNGEERAKGNILERFSAQQFPDLHSELNLSSLELGDSALYFCASSPQGGEYEQYFGPGTRLTVT.